These 14 T cell receptor beta chains share one sample of origin, sequenced in a study of blood T cell repertoires in COVID-19. This table comes from immunoSEQ multiplex PCR, and its TCRdb copy is limited to in-frame clones, with some not included. The table has approximately 230,000 clones, 86% seen once. The specimen sequenced was peripheral blood. The receptors come from a man aged 25-45 years who had recovered from COVID-19.

The chain combines TRBV12-3 or TRBV12-4 with TRBJ2-2, with D possibly being TRBD2 (5 bases). Trimming removed 8 bases at V and 4 bases at J, with 11 bases between. The CDR3 is made up of 13 amino acids. The CDR3 sequence: CASLMGSTGELFF. The CDR3 DNA is TGTGCCAGCCTAATGGGGAGCACCGGGGAGCTGTTTTTT.

In this sample, this clone turned up once. V is TRBV7-2 and J is TRBJ1-1; D ambiguous. Trimming removed 1 base from V and 3 bases from J, with 12 bases in between. The length of the CDR3 is 15 residues. The V gene's germline CDR1 is SGHTA and CDR2 FQGNSA. CDR3 coding DNA: TGTGCCAGCAGCTTAGGGGAGTGGGCGGACACTGAAGCTTTCTTT. Translating it yields CASSLGEWADTEAFF.

J is TRBJ1-2 and V is TRBV7-9; TRBD1 matches 8 bases. Trimming took 5 bases from V and 4 from J; bases not matched to a gene: 9. The CDR3 totals 15 residues. CDR1 and CDR2 (germline): SEHNR, FQNEAQ (reference sequence). As DNA, the CDR3 is TGTGCCAGCAGCCCAACCCCGGACAGGGCCTATGGCTACACCTTC. This translates into CASSPTPDRAYGYTF.

The chain joins TRBV7-9 to TRBJ2-7; 8 bases agree with TRBD1. Germline values: CDR1 SEHNR, CDR2 FQNEAQ (reference sequence). With 2 bases clipped from V and 5 bases from J, the junction kept 5 bases outside the gene matches. The CDR3 sequence is 14 residues long. The CDR3 protein is CASSLLQGAHEQYF. DNA for the CDR3: TGTGCCAGCAGCTTACTGCAGGGGGCCCACGAGCAGTACTTC.

V is TRBV13 and J is TRBJ2-7, with D tentatively TRBD2 (7 bases). Trimming shortened V by 0 bases and J by 6 bases, and 12 bases separated the two germline ends. Germline V CDR1 and CDR2: PRHDT, FYEKMQ (reference sequence). The CDR3 spans 14 residues. CDR3 sequence reads: CASSLGGGGLEQYF. CDR3 nucleotides: TGTGCCAGCAGCTTAGGGGGAGGGGGGCTCGAGCAGTACTTC.

The V and J genes are TRBV15 and TRBJ2-5; D is possibly TRBD1 (5 bases). V was cut by 0 bases and J by 12 bases, with 14 bases left in between. The CDR3 is 13 amino acids. The germline V gene encodes CDR1 LNHNV and CDR2 YYDKDF (reference sequence). The CDR3: CATSRDRGLWEYF. CDR3 DNA: TGTGCCACCAGCAGAGATAGGGGCTTGTGGGAGTACTTC.

The chain recombines TRBV11-3 with TRBJ2-1; possibly TRBD2 for D (6 bases). The CDR3 extends over 18 amino acids. CDR1 is SGHNT, CDR2 YENEEA, per germline. Trimming left V 3 bases short and J 7 bases short, with 25 bases between. CDR3 residues: CASSFRGRDLVKKNEQFF. DNA of the CDR3: TGTGCCAGCAGCTTTAGGGGCCGGGACTTAGTAAAGAAGAATGAGCAGTTCTTC.

The chain links TRBV6-5 to TRBJ2-7, with a weak D call TRBD1 (7 bases). Germline CDR1 is MNHEY and CDR2 is SVGAGI. This CDR3 comprises 14 residues. The ends were cut back, 6 bases at V and 2 bases at J, with 14 bases in the middle. The CDR3 DNA sequence: TGTGCCAGCAGCCGCCAGGGGGGTCCCTACGAGCAGTACTTC. It codes for CASSRQGGPYEQYF.

This chain uses TRBV29-1 with TRBJ1-1; D may be TRBD1 (5 bases). V was trimmed by 4 bases and J by 6 bases, leaving 12 bases between them. Germline V lookup: CDR1 SQVTM, CDR2 ANQGSEA. This CDR3 has 12 residues. The CDR3 is CSVGGGQAEAFF. The CDR3, as DNA: TGCAGCGTTGGGGGGGGTCAGGCTGAAGCTTTCTTT.

The chain has TRBV30 and TRBJ2-7; 11 bases align to TRBD2. The CDR3 loop spans 14 amino acids. Germline V gene sequence: CDR1 GTSNPN, CDR2 SVGIG (reference sequence). Trimming removed 4 bases from V and 3 bases from J; junction bases left unmatched: 5. The CDR3 DNA is TGTGCCTGGACTAGCGGGGGGAGATTCTACGAGCAGTACTTC. Translating it yields CAWTSGGRFYEQYF.

This clone was seen a handful of times. The rearrangement joins TRBV19 to TRBJ2-2; D might be TRBD2 (7 bases). V shed 4 bases and J shed 2 bases, with 23 bases lying between them. The V gene's germline CDR1 is LNHDA and CDR2 SQIVND (reference sequence). The CDR3 is 19 residues long. The CDR3 nucleotides are TGTGCCAGTAGTACTATTCCAGGGAGGGTGGGGGGCAACACCGGGGAGCTGTTTTTT. It is translated as CASSTIPGRVGGNTGELFF.

This chain joins TRBV30 and TRBJ2-6, with 7 bases aligning to TRBD1. V was clipped by 7 bases and J by 0 bases; unmatched bases: 6. This CDR3 region has 15 residues. The germline V gene encodes CDR1 GTSNPN and CDR2 SVGIG (reference sequence). CDR3 coding DNA: TGTGCCTCGGACAGGAGATTCTCTGGGGCCAACGTCCTGACTTTC. Residues: CASDRRFSGANVLTF.

The V gene is TRBV19, the J gene TRBJ1-1, with D possibly matching TRBD1 (6 bases). Germline V gene sequence: CDR1 LNHDA, CDR2 SQIVND (reference sequence). Trimming removed 7 bases at V and 0 bases at J, with 12 bases between. The CDR3 totals 14 residues. CDR3 amino acids: CASTYTGMNTEAFF. Written as DNA, the CDR3 is TGTGCCAGTACCTATACAGGGATGAACACTGAAGCTTTCTTT.

The chain is built from TRBV30 and TRBJ1-2; 10 bases line up with TRBD1. Germline loops: CDR1 GTSNPN, CDR2 SVGIG (reference sequence). The CDR3 covers 13 residues. V dropped 1 base and J dropped 6; count of bases not matched to a gene: 2. CDR3 loop: CAWSAGTGDGYTF. The DNA of the CDR3 is TGTGCCTGGAGTGCGGGGACAGGGGATGGCTACACCTTC.